This T cell receptor beta chain was captured by sequencing in a study of blood T cell repertoires in COVID-19. CDR3 length: 16 amino acids. Authors' data handling: Researchers report that nucleated cell counts were estimated from reference gene primer amplification. TCRdb's table, derived via immunoSEQ multiplex PCR, lists solely in-frame clones and lacks some. V and J calls and clone size are those listed in that table; D and trimming were worked out from the DNA. The sample contains 200,000 to 300,000 clones, approximately 86% of which appear only once. The sequence was obtained from a woman in her thirties with acute or convalescent COVID-19. The V and J genes are TRBV21-1 and TRBJ2-1; TRBD1, the D gene given by the table, was not confirmed from the DNA. TRBV21-1 is tagged as a pseudogene. The sequenced sample consisted of peripheral blood. The CDR3 sequence: CASSKAWTVSYNEQFF. The CDR3 nucleotides are TGTGCCAGCAGCAAAGCCTGGACAGTTTCCTACAATGAGCAGTTCTTC.